This paragraph reports one TCR beta chain. Assay used: immunoSEQ multiplex PCR; TCRdb lists only in-frame clones, some missing. The sample has approximately 2,200,000 clones; about 93% are singletons. The sample is drawn from a study of shared clonotypes between healthy human individuals. CDR1 is LNHDA, CDR2 SQIVND, per germline (reference sequence). The CDR3 is 14 residues long. The trim removed 5 bases at V and 2 bases at J, leaving 3 bases unmatched. Terminally differentiated effector memory CD45RA+ cells were excluded from the naive CD8 cells, which were CD45RO-negative and positively selected for CCR7.

The chain combines TRBV19 with TRBJ2-1, with 7 bases aligning to TRBD2. The TCR comes from a man aged 18-30 years in good health. Some clones in this sample may be carry-over from other donors' samples. Sequences were obtained from naive CD8+ T cells from PBMCs. CDR3 residues: CASSPGGTYNEQFF. The CDR3 nucleotides read TGTGCCAGTAGTCCCGGGGGGACCTACAATGAGCAGTTCTTC.